This passage covers 30 T cell receptor beta chains from one sample sequenced in a study of T cells after yellow fever vaccination. TCRdb redid the calling of the 5' RACE reads with MiXCR, one entry per CDR3 protein. The data show 400,000 or so distinct CDR3 sequences, about 19% seen once. The sample in question was PBMCs, obtained before the yellow fever booster vaccination. Every receptor here comes from a man in his late teens or twenties who received the YFV17D yellow fever vaccine.

This clonotype showed up just a few times. The chain combines TRBV7-9 with TRBJ2-7; TRBD1 or TRBD2 may be the D gene (5 bases each). The CDR3 is 16 amino acids. Germline values: CDR1 SEHNR, CDR2 FQNEAQ (reference sequence). Trimming took off 5 bases at V and 3 bases at J, with 20 bases between the two ends. The CDR3 DNA follows: TGTGCCAGCAGCAGAATGATGGTGGGGCGGGTCTACGAGCAGTACTTC. Amino acid sequence: CASSRMMVGRVYEQYF.

This clonotype was recorded many times. The chain links TRBV12-3 or TRBV12-4 to TRBJ1-5; possibly TRBD1 for D (5 bases). Between the trimmed V and J ends, which lost 2 bases and 4 bases, there was a span of 15 bases. The CDR3 is 16 amino acids. CDR3 nucleotide sequence: TGTGCCAGCAGTTTAACTCTAAACGGGGGGAATCAGCCCCAGCATTTT. This sequence encodes CASSLTLNGGNQPQHF.

The chain combines TRBV18 with TRBJ1-2; D possibly corresponds to TRBD1 (5 bases). V lost 1 base and J 12 bases, leaving 18 bases between the germline ends. CDR3 length: 14 amino acids. Germline loops: CDR1 KGHSH, CDR2 LQKENI. As DNA, the CDR3 is TGTGCCAGCTCACCACTGGGGGACTCCCTGGCTGACACCTTC. Residues: CASSPLGDSLADTF.

The V call is TRBV5-1, the J call TRBJ2-1; D is perhaps TRBD2 (6 bases). Trimming shortened V by 0 bases and J by 12 bases, and 22 bases separated the two germline ends. From germline, CDR1 is SGHRS and CDR2 YFSETQ. The CDR3 covers 16 residues. CDR3 residues: CASSLAGRGTNVRQFF. As DNA, the CDR3 is TGCGCCAGCAGCTTGGCCGGCCGGGGGACCAATGTGAGGCAGTTCTTC. Full variable domain (missing parts from reference TRBV5-1 and TRBJ2-1): KAGVTQTPRYLIKTRGQQVTLSCSPISGHRSVSWYQQTPGQGLQFLFEYFSETQRNKGNFPGRFSGRQFSNSRSEMNVSTLELGDSALYLCASSLAGRGTNVRQFFGPGTRLTVL.

This clonotype turned up a few times. The chain carries TRBV7-2 and TRBJ1-6, with 8 bases fitting TRBD1. Germline V gene sequence: CDR1 SGHTA, CDR2 FQGNSA. The CDR3 is made up of 18 amino acids. The V gene end was trimmed by 1 base and the J gene end by 2 bases; junction bases not matched to a gene: 7. CDR3 amino acids: CASSLGTGRGPYNSPLHF. The CDR3 DNA is TGTGCCAGCAGCTTAGGGACAGGGAGAGGTCCCTATAATTCACCCCTCCACTTT.

This clonotype has a handful of counts. One end of the junction is discordant with germline, which a read error may explain. The chain has TRBV2 and TRBJ2-7; maybe TRBD1 (5 bases). CDR3 length: 11 residues. CDR1 and CDR2 from the germline V gene are SNHLY and FYNNEI. For the CDR3, the DNA is TGTGCCAGCAGTGAACACCAGGGTTGGCACTTC. Protein product: CASSEHQGWHF.

This clonotype was detected only a few times. V is TRBV6-2 or TRBV6-3 and J is TRBJ2-7, with D maybe TRBD2 (6 bases). Germline CDR1 is MNHEY and CDR2 is SVGEGT. This CDR3 has 14 residues. V was cut by 8 bases and J by 0 bases, with 14 bases left in between. The CDR3 DNA follows: TGTGCCAGCCTCCGGGACTTCTACTCCTACGAGCAGTACTTC. Translating gives CASLRDFYSYEQYF.

The chain couples TRBV4-1 to TRBJ2-7; D call uncertain. The CDR3 covers 15 residues. V gave up 0 bases and J gave up 3 bases, with 12 bases separating them. Germline CDR1 is MGHRA and CDR2 is YSYEKL. The DNA of the CDR3 is TGCGCCAGCAGCCAAGATCCCACAGCTCTCTACGAGCAGTACTTC. Its translation: CASSQDPTALYEQYF.

The table lists this clonotype with a few counts. This chain joins TRBV7-9 and TRBJ1-4; 8 bases align to TRBD1. The CDR3 loop spans 16 amino acids. Germline loops: CDR1 SEHNR, CDR2 FQNEAQ (reference sequence). V gave up 3 bases and J gave up 4 bases; unmatched junction bases: 7. The CDR3 DNA follows: TGTGCCAGCAGCTTCCCGACAGGGGTGGGTAATGAAAAACTGTTTTTT. Translated, it gives CASSFPTGVGNEKLFF.

At least ten counts were recorded for this clonotype. The chain carries TRBV7-2 and TRBJ1-5, with D unresolved. V lost 5 bases, J lost 0 bases, and 11 bases lay in between. The V gene's germline CDR1 is SGHTA and CDR2 FQGNSA. This CDR3 spans 15 amino acids. CDR3 DNA: TGTGCCAGCAGCCCGGGGATTTCTAGCAATCAGCCCCAGCATTTT. Translated: CASSPGISSNQPQHF.

Here the CDR3 DNA reads TGTGCCAGCAGCTCAGGATGGACAGGAGATGGCTACACCTTC. As protein: CASSSGWTGDGYTF. The chain employs TRBV7-2 and TRBJ1-2; TRBD1 agrees at 7 bases. Germline V gene sequence: CDR1 SGHTA, CDR2 FQGNSA. V lost 4 bases, J lost 6 bases, and 8 bases stayed unmatched. This CDR3 is 14 amino acids long.

The CDR3 loop reads CASSPWASEGETQYF. The DNA for the CDR3 is TGTGCCAGCAGCCCCTGGGCTAGCGAGGGGGAGACCCAGTACTTC. This chain links TRBV7-2 with TRBJ2-5; a weak D match, TRBD2 (6 bases). Trimming cost V 5 bases and J 5 bases, with 18 bases left between them. The CDR3 has 15 amino acids. Per germline, CDR1 SGHTA and CDR2 FQGNSA.

The J gene is TRBJ2-7, the V gene TRBV20-1; the D is unclear. Looked up from germline, CDR1 is DFQATT and CDR2 is SNEGSKA (reference sequence). V shed 0 bases and J shed 4 bases, with 4 bases lying between them. CDR3 length equals 11 residues. In DNA, the CDR3 is TGCAGTGCTAGAGACCTGTACGAGCAGTACTTC. Translation: CSARDLYEQYF.

The gene calls are TRBV7-9 and TRBJ2-3, with 11 nucleotides matching TRBD1. Germline lookup yields CDR1 SEHNR and CDR2 FQNEAQ (reference sequence). CDR3 length: 17 residues. The trim removed 1 base at V and 3 bases at J, leaving 6 bases unmatched. DNA for the CDR3: TGTGCCAGCAGCTTAGTTTGGGACAGGGGGAGAACAGATACGCAGTATTTT. It translates to CASSLVWDRGRTDTQYF.

This clonotype showed up just a few times. This chain uses TRBV28 with TRBJ1-4, with TRBD1 as a possible D gene (6 bases). The V end was cut by 4 bases, the J end by 3 bases, with 12 bases between. CDR1 is MDHEN, CDR2 SYDVKM, per germline. The CDR3 runs 15 residues. The CDR3 sequence: CASSYHRAANEKLFF. In DNA form, the CDR3 reads TGTGCCAGCAGTTACCACAGGGCAGCTAATGAAAAACTGTTTTTT.

This CDR3 is CASSQGGQGAVNEQFF. The CDR3 region has the DNA TGCGCCAGCAGCCAAGGCGGCCAGGGGGCGGTCAATGAGCAGTTCTTC. The rearrangement uses TRBV4-1 and TRBJ2-1, with TRBD1 matching 8 bases. The V and J ends lost 1 base and 6 bases, in that order; junction bases with no gene match: 8. CDR3 length: 16 residues. The germline gives CDR1 MGHRA, CDR2 YSYEKL.

The chain couples TRBV4-2 to TRBJ2-5; D might be TRBD1 or TRBD2, each matching 7 bases. This CDR3 contains 17 residues. Germline V gives CDR1 LGHNA, CDR2 YNFKEQ. V was shortened by 5 bases and J by 2 bases, with 21 bases between the two germline ends. CDR3: CASSTRRQGGPQETQYF. In nucleotides, the CDR3 is TGTGCCAGCAGCACCCGGCGTCAGGGGGGGCCGCAAGAGACCCAGTACTTC.

This clonotype was picked up a small number of times. The V and J genes are TRBV12-3 or TRBV12-4 and TRBJ2-7; D is unresolved. The germline V and J ends were trimmed by 6 bases and 2 bases, with 20 bases remaining between them. The CDR3 contains 16 residues. The CDR3 loop reads CASSNHNNGPAYEQYF. Written as DNA, the CDR3 is TGTGCCAGCAGCAATCACAATAACGGGCCCGCCTACGAGCAGTACTTC.

This sequence joins TRBV7-3 and TRBJ2-2; 8 bases match TRBD1. The V gene's germline CDR1 is SGHTA and CDR2 FQGTGA. This CDR3 has 16 amino acids. V shed 5 bases and J 6 bases; nucleotides not matched to a gene: 11. CDR3 sequence reads: CASSPTGTGSAGELFF. DNA for the CDR3: TGTGCCAGCAGCCCGACCGGGACAGGAAGCGCCGGGGAGCTGTTTTTT.

The V and J genes are TRBV7-2 and TRBJ2-5; tentative D call: TRBD2 (6 bases). Deletions cut 7 bases from V and 5 bases from J, with 20 bases between. CDR3 size: 15 residues. Germline V CDR1 and CDR2: SGHTA, FQGNSA. The chain's CDR3 is CASTPGTSRFETQYF. CDR3 sequence (DNA): TGTGCCAGCACCCCAGGTACTAGCCGGTTCGAGACCCAGTACTTC. The variable domain in full, with the rest retrieved from reference TRBV7-2 and TRBJ2-5, is GAGVSQSPSNKVTEKGKDVELRCDPISGHTALYWYRQSLGQGLEFLIYFQGNSAPDKSGLPSDRFSAERTGGSVSTLTIQRTQQEDSAVYLCASTPGTSRFETQYFGPGTRLLVL.

CDR3 coding DNA: TGCAGTGCAACCCACCAGGGCTACACCATATATTTT. Encoded protein: CSATHQGYTIYF. The rearrangement links TRBV20-1 to TRBJ1-3; the D gene is possibly TRBD1 (5 bases). V gave up 6 bases and J gave up 8 bases, with 14 bases separating them. Germline CDR1 reads DFQATT; CDR2 reads SNEGSKA (reference sequence). This CDR3 has 12 residues.

This rearrangement joins TRBV7-6 to TRBJ2-5; 9 bases fit TRBD2. The CDR3 has 13 amino acids. Germline V lookup: CDR1 SGHVS, CDR2 FNYEAQ. V trimming: 6 bases; J trimming: 8 bases; junction bases outside the gene matches: 7. As DNA, the CDR3 is TGTGCCAGCAGGTCTAGCGGGGAAGCCACCCAGTACTTC. Amino acids: CASRSSGEATQYF.

The chain joins TRBV29-1 to TRBJ2-5, with 7 positions matching TRBD1. The CDR3 length is 13 residues. The germline gives CDR1 SQVTM, CDR2 ANQGSEA. The V and J ends lost 3 bases and 5 bases, in that order; junction bases with no gene match: 6. CDR3 amino acids: CSVDDREAETQYF. The CDR3 nucleotides are TGCAGCGTTGATGACAGGGAAGCGGAGACCCAGTACTTC.

V is TRBV7-8 and J is TRBJ2-4, with D perhaps TRBD2 (6 bases). The CDR3 is made up of 14 amino acids. From germline, CDR1 is SGHVS and CDR2 FQNEAQ. Trimming took off 3 bases at V and 9 bases at J, with 15 bases between the two ends. CDR3 nucleotide sequence: TGTGCCAGCAGCTTCAGGGCCGAGGGAGGCATTCAGTACTTC. Its translation: CASSFRAEGGIQYF.

This clonotype appeared a few times. The chain carries TRBV12-3 or TRBV12-4 and TRBJ1-5, with no clear D. The CDR3 runs to 14 residues. The ends were cut back, 3 bases at V and 1 base at J, with 7 bases in the middle. The CDR3 DNA sequence: TGTGCCAGCAGTTTTGGGGAGAGCAATCAGCCCCAGCATTTT. Translated, it gives CASSFGESNQPQHF.

The table lists this clonotype with many counts. The chain uses TRBV7-9 and TRBJ2-5, with D unresolved. The germline V gene has CDR1 SEHNR and CDR2 FQNEAQ (reference sequence). V gave up 5 bases and J gave up 7 bases, with 20 bases separating them. The CDR3 spans 15 residues. The CDR3 protein is CASSPPWPPVGTQYF. The CDR3 DNA reads as TGTGCCAGCAGCCCCCCCTGGCCCCCGGTGGGGACCCAGTACTTC.

This clonotype was detected a few times. The chain employs TRBV11-2 and TRBJ2-3, with D possibly matching TRBD1 (6 bases). Trimming removed 4 bases from V and 11 bases from J, with 10 bases in between. CDR1 and CDR2 from the germline V gene are SGHAT and FQNNGV. This CDR3 has 11 amino acids. CDR3 in DNA: TGTGCCAGCAGCTCGGTCAGGGGGCAGTATTTT. It translates to CASSSVRGQYF.

The chain joins TRBV4-3 to TRBJ2-3; 10 positions match TRBD1. The length of the CDR3 is 16 residues. Trimming removed 1 base from V and 5 bases from J; junction bases left unmatched: 6. Germline-derived CDR1 and CDR2 are LGHNA and YSLEER. Here the CDR3 reads CASSQVGQGLGDTQYF. CDR3 DNA sequence: TGCGCCAGCAGCCAAGTGGGACAGGGGCTAGGAGATACGCAGTATTTT.

This clonotype has a handful of counts. The V call is TRBV5-5, the J call TRBJ2-4; D gene unclear. This CDR3 region has 15 residues. The V end lost 1 base, the J end lost 2 bases, and 10 bases lay between the germline ends. Germline V CDR1 and CDR2: SGHKS, YYEKEE (reference sequence). This CDR3 is CASSLWAGSKNIQYF. CDR3 nucleotides: TGTGCCAGCAGCTTGTGGGCAGGCTCCAAAAACATTCAGTACTTC. The variable domain in full, completed from reference TRBV5-5 and TRBJ2-4, reads DAGVTQSPTHLIKTRGQQVTLRCSPISGHKSVSWYQQVLGQGPQFIFQYYEKEERGRGNFPDRFSARQFPNYSSELNVNALLLGDSALYLCASSLWAGSKNIQYFGAGTRLSVL.

The genes are TRBV20-1 and TRBJ2-1; tentative D call: TRBD2 (6 bases). Germline V lookup: CDR1 DFQATT, CDR2 SNEGSKA (reference sequence). The CDR3 consists of 13 residues. V lost 8 bases, J lost 7 bases, and 18 bases lay in between. The CDR3: CSKTETSRNEQFF. The DNA of the CDR3 is TGCAGTAAGACCGAGACTAGTCGGAATGAGCAGTTCTTC.